These T cell receptor beta chains were read from a single sample in a study of T and B cells in COVID-19 patients. Via MiXCR, TCRdb re-called the multiplex PCR reads, giving one row per CDR3 protein. The table shows a few thousand distinct CDR3 sequences, with roughly a quarter occurring only once. Sequences were obtained from blood. These receptors were taken from a human donor with active COVID-19. Both conserved end residues are part of each CDR3. The D gene is left open where the match is weak. A row's size may be missing; if present it is once, few, many or a size class.

clone_size: medium-sized; v_call: TRBV19; j_call: TRBJ2-3; d_call: -; cdr3_aa: CASRNPSGESLSDTQYF; cdr3_nt: TGTGCCAGTAGGAACCCCTCGGGGGAGAGTTTATCAGATACGCAGTATTTT
clone_size: -; v_call: TRBV6-1; j_call: TRBJ1-2; d_call: TRBD1; cdr3_aa: CASSAFRTGGVGGYTF; cdr3_nt: TGTGCCAGCAGTGCATTTCGGACAGGGGGCGTAGGTGGCTACACCTTC
clone_size: medium-sized; v_call: TRBV18; j_call: TRBJ2-1; d_call: -; cdr3_aa: CASSPTSTTVGNEQFF; cdr3_nt: TGTGCCAGCTCACCAACCTCCACTACCGTGGGCAATGAGCAGTTCTTC
clone_size: medium-sized; v_call: TRBV7-2; j_call: TRBJ2-6; d_call: -; cdr3_aa: CASSPTFSGANVLTF; cdr3_nt: TGTGCCAGCAGCCCTACCTTCTCTGGGGCCAACGTCCTGACTTTC
clone_size: -; v_call: TRBV7-9; j_call: TRBJ2-4; d_call: TRBD1; cdr3_aa: CASSLGQGQNIQYF; cdr3_nt: TGTGCCAGCAGCCTGGGACAGGGCCAAAACATTCAGTACTTC
clone_size: -; v_call: TRBV28; j_call: TRBJ2-7; d_call: -; cdr3_aa: CASSLIGGLAYEQYF; cdr3_nt: TGTGCCAGCAGTTTAATCGGCGGGCTCGCCTACGAGCAGTACTTC
clone_size: medium-sized; v_call: TRBV19; j_call: TRBJ2-5; d_call: -; cdr3_aa: CASSTPGTPETQYF; cdr3_nt: TGTGCCAGTAGTACCCCGGGGACCCCAGAGACCCAGTACTTC
clone_size: -; v_call: TRBV29-1; j_call: TRBJ2-5; d_call: TRBD1; cdr3_aa: CSVVKGQGETQYF; cdr3_nt: TGCAGCGTGGTTAAGGGACAGGGCGAGACCCAGTACTTC
clone_size: once; v_call: TRBV7-9; j_call: TRBJ1-2; d_call: -; cdr3_aa: CASSLERLANYGYTF; cdr3_nt: TGTGCCAGCAGCTTGGAACGTTTAGCTAACTATGGCTACACCTTC
clone_size: few; v_call: TRBV4-2; j_call: TRBJ1-1; d_call: TRBD1; cdr3_aa: CASSQVPLYRGGGGTEAFF; cdr3_nt: TGTGCCAGCAGCCAAGTCCCACTCTACAGGGGGGGGGGCGGCACTGAAGCTTTCTTT
clone_size: -; v_call: TRBV27; j_call: TRBJ1-1; d_call: -; cdr3_aa: CASPGGEGTEAFF; cdr3_nt: TGTGCCAGCCCTGGGGGTGAAGGCACTGAAGCTTTCTTT
clone_size: medium-sized; v_call: TRBV19; j_call: TRBJ2-4; d_call: -; cdr3_aa: CASSIAVWGTKNIQYF; cdr3_nt: TGTGCCAGTAGTATAGCGGTTTGGGGGACCAAAAACATTCAGTACTTC
clone_size: medium-sized; v_call: TRBV27; j_call: TRBJ1-1; d_call: TRBD1; cdr3_aa: CASSPPDRVGTEAFF; cdr3_nt: TGTGCCAGCAGTCCACCCGACAGGGTTGGCACTGAAGCTTTCTTT
clone_size: medium-sized; v_call: TRBV12-3/TRBV12-4; j_call: TRBJ2-3; d_call: -; cdr3_aa: CASSFGAGYTDTQYF; cdr3_nt: TGTGCCAGCAGTTTCGGGGCAGGGTACACAGATACGCAGTATTTT
clone_size: medium-sized; v_call: TRBV15; j_call: TRBJ1-2; d_call: -; cdr3_aa: CATSRSELYGYTF; cdr3_nt: TGTGCCACCAGCAGATCAGAGCTCTATGGCTACACCTTC
clone_size: few; v_call: TRBV11-1; j_call: TRBJ2-5; d_call: TRBD2; cdr3_aa: CASSSPVGGQETQYF; cdr3_nt: TGTGCCAGCTCGTCCCCTGTGGGGGGGCAAGAGACCCAGTACTTC
clone_size: medium-sized; v_call: TRBV5-6; j_call: TRBJ2-4; d_call: -; cdr3_aa: CASSLYRLAKNIQYF; cdr3_nt: TGTGCCAGCAGCTTATATAGGCTAGCCAAAAACATTCAGTACTTC
clone_size: medium-sized; v_call: TRBV30; j_call: TRBJ2-7; d_call: TRBD1; cdr3_aa: CAWIKTGGRYEQYF; cdr3_nt: TGTGCCTGGATTAAGACAGGGGGTCGCTACGAGCAGTACTTC
clone_size: medium-sized; v_call: TRBV27; j_call: TRBJ2-5; d_call: -; cdr3_aa: CASSARTQETQYF; cdr3_nt: TGTGCCAGCAGTGCCCGGACCCAAGAGACCCAGTACTTC
clone_size: few; v_call: TRBV5-1; j_call: TRBJ1-3; d_call: TRBD1; cdr3_aa: CASSRTGGDGNTIYF; cdr3_nt: TGCGCCAGCAGCAGGACAGGGGGCGACGGAAACACCATATATTTT
clone_size: medium-sized; v_call: TRBV29-1; j_call: TRBJ1-4; d_call: TRBD1; cdr3_aa: CSPAPGQGMEYEKLFF; cdr3_nt: TGCAGCCCCGCCCCGGGACAGGGGATGGAGTATGAAAAACTGTTTTTT
clone_size: medium-sized; v_call: TRBV27; j_call: TRBJ2-5; d_call: -; cdr3_aa: CASSLLFGGGKETQYF; cdr3_nt: TGTGCCAGCAGTTTATTATTCGGTGGGGGTAAAGAGACCCAGTACTTC
clone_size: few; v_call: TRBV10-3; j_call: TRBJ1-2; d_call: TRBD1; cdr3_aa: CAIRGPPGQGNYGYTF; cdr3_nt: TGTGCCATCAGGGGCCCCCCGGGACAGGGTAACTATGGCTACACCTTC
clone_size: medium-sized; v_call: TRBV6-5; j_call: TRBJ2-2; d_call: -; cdr3_aa: CASRTDVSNTGELFF; cdr3_nt: TGTGCCAGCAGAACCGACGTTTCGAACACCGGGGAGCTGTTTTTT
clone_size: -; v_call: TRBV5-1; j_call: TRBJ2-3; d_call: -; cdr3_aa: CASSPGTWSTDTQYF; cdr3_nt: TGCGCCAGCAGCCCCGGAACTTGGAGCACAGATACGCAGTATTTT
clone_size: medium-sized; v_call: TRBV5-4; j_call: TRBJ2-1; d_call: TRBD1; cdr3_aa: CASSLGQGVYNEQFF; cdr3_nt: TGTGCCAGCAGCCTCGGACAGGGGGTCTACAATGAGCAGTTCTTC
clone_size: medium-sized; v_call: TRBV6-5; j_call: TRBJ1-5; d_call: -; cdr3_aa: CASSYSINQPQHF; cdr3_nt: TGTGCCAGCAGTTATTCGATCAATCAGCCCCAGCATTTT
clone_size: -; v_call: TRBV4-3; j_call: TRBJ2-1; d_call: -; cdr3_aa: CASSRAANEQFF; cdr3_nt: TGCGCCAGCAGCCGCGCGGCCAATGAGCAGTTCTTC
clone_size: -; v_call: TRBV28; j_call: TRBJ2-7; d_call: TRBD1; cdr3_aa: CASSIRQGEADEQYF; cdr3_nt: TGTGCCAGCAGTATTAGACAGGGGGAGGCGGACGAGCAGTACTTC
clone_size: few; v_call: TRBV12-3/TRBV12-4; j_call: TRBJ1-1; d_call: -; cdr3_aa: CASSRQSEAFF; cdr3_nt: TGTGCCAGCAGTCGACAGTCTGAAGCTTTCTTT
clone_size: -; v_call: TRBV4-2; j_call: TRBJ2-5; d_call: TRBD2; cdr3_aa: CAGPPGRRGQETQYF; cdr3_nt: TGTGCCGGGCCCCCCGGGAGGAGGGGCCAAGAGACCCAGTACTTC
clone_size: -; v_call: TRBV6-1; j_call: TRBJ1-1; d_call: TRBD1; cdr3_aa: CASTRQGRTEAFF; cdr3_nt: TGTGCCAGCACCCGACAGGGTCGCACTGAAGCTTTCTTT
clone_size: -; v_call: TRBV11-1; j_call: TRBJ2-3; d_call: TRBD2; cdr3_aa: CASSPGAGGRLADTQYF; cdr3_nt: TGTGCCAGCAGCCCAGGGGCGGGAGGACGGTTGGCAGATACGCAGTATTTT
clone_size: -; v_call: TRBV19; j_call: TRBJ2-7; d_call: -; cdr3_aa: CASSLGATAIYEQYF; cdr3_nt: TGTGCCAGTAGTTTAGGGGCGACAGCGATTTACGAGCAGTACTTC
clone_size: large; v_call: TRBV19; j_call: TRBJ2-1; d_call: -; cdr3_aa: CASSIVASAINEQFF; cdr3_nt: TGTGCCAGTAGTATAGTGGCTAGCGCGATCAATGAGCAGTTCTTC
clone_size: few; v_call: TRBV18; j_call: TRBJ1-2; d_call: TRBD1; cdr3_aa: CATTEGWGQRGSNYGYTF; cdr3_nt: TGTGCCACCACTGAAGGATGGGGACAGAGGGGGTCTAACTATGGCTACACCTTC
clone_size: few; v_call: TRBV5-1; j_call: TRBJ1-4; d_call: -; cdr3_aa: CASSLGPKLFF; cdr3_nt: TGCGCCAGCAGCTTGGGACCAAAACTGTTTTTT
clone_size: few; v_call: TRBV10-3; j_call: TRBJ1-2; d_call: -; cdr3_aa: CAISEGSSEVYGYTF; cdr3_nt: TGTGCCATCAGTGAGGGGAGCAGTGAAGTCTATGGCTACACCTTC